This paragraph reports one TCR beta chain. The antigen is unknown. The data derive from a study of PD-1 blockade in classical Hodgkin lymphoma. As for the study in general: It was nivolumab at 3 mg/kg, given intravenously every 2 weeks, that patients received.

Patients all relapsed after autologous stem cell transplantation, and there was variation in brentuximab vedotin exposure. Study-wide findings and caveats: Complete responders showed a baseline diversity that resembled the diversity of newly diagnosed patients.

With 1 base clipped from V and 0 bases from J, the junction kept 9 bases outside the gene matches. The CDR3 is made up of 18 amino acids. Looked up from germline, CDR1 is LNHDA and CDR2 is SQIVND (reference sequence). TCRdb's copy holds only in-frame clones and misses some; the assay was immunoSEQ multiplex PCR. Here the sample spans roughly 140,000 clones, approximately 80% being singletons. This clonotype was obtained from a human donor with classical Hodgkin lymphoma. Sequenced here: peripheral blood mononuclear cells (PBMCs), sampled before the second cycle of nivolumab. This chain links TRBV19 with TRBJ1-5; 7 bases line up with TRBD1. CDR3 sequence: CASSIGGTGALSNQPQHF. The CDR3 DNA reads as TGTGCCAGTAGTATAGGAGGAACAGGGGCCCTTAGCAATCAGCCCCAGCATTTT.